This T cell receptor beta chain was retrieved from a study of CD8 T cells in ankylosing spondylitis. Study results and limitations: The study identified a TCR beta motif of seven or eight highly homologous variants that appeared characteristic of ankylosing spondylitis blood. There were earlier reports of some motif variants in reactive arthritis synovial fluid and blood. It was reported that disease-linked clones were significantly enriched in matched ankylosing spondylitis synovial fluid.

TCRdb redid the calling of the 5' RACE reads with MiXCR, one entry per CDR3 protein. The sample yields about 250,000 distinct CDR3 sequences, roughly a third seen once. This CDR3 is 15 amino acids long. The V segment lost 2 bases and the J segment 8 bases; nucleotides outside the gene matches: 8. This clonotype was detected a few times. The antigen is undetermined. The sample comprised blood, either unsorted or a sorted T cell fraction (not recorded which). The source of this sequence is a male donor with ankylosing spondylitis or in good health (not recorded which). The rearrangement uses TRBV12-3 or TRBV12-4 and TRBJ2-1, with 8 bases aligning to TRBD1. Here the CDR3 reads CASSLPGTGGDEQFF. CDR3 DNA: TGTGCCAGCAGTTTACCCGGGACAGGCGGCGATGAGCAGTTCTTC.